These 6 T cell receptor beta chains were sequenced from one sample in a study of early T cells in non-severe SARS-CoV-2 infection. TCRdb recomputed calls from the 5' RACE reads with MiXCR, one row per CDR3 protein. The profile shows tens of thousands of distinct CDR3 sequences, about 5.7% of them singletons. Sample: whole blood. The source of these receptors is an adult who was a healthcare worker with PCR-confirmed SARS-CoV-2 infection or an uninfected control (not recorded which).

In the case of this clonotype: A read error may be the cause here, since a much bigger clone is one base away. The chain employs TRBV20-1 and TRBJ2-7, with D perhaps TRBD1 or TRBD2 (5 bases each). Germline V gene sequence: CDR1 DFQATT, CDR2 SNEGSKA (reference sequence). The CDR3 loop spans 14 amino acids. The CDR3 here is CSAREGTATYELYF. CDR3 in DNA: TGCAGTGCTAGAGAAGGGACGGCAACCTACGAGCTGTACTTC.

Ten or more counts support this clonotype. V gene TRBV4-2 combines with J gene TRBJ2-1; 9 positions agree with TRBD2. From germline, CDR1 is LGHNA and CDR2 YNFKEQ. The J segment lost 6 bases and the V segment lost 1 base, leaving 7 bases of the junction unmatched. The CDR3 consists of 16 residues. CDR3 protein: CASSQVEAGGGNEQFF. As DNA, the CDR3 is TGTGCCAGCAGCCAAGTCGAAGCGGGGGGCGGCAATGAGCAGTTCTTC.

The table lists this clonotype with a few counts. The J gene is TRBJ1-1, the V gene TRBV2; possible D gene TRBD1, 6 bases. Trimming left V 3 bases short and J 0 bases short, with 11 bases between. Germline CDR1 SNHLY, CDR2 FYNNEI. CDR3 size: 15 residues. DNA for the CDR3: TGTGCCAGCAGTGATACTAGGACAGTGAACACTGAAGCTTTCTTT. This sequence encodes CASSDTRTVNTEAFF.

This sequence joins TRBV5-6 and TRBJ2-3, with D possibly being TRBD1 (5 bases). CDR1 and CDR2 from the germline V gene are SGHDT and YYEEEE. This CDR3 comprises 15 residues. The V and J ends lost 0 bases and 5 bases respectively, with 13 bases between them. The CDR3 loop is CASSLAGSTGDTQYF. As DNA, the CDR3 is TGTGCCAGCAGCTTGGCGGGCAGTACAGGAGATACGCAGTATTTT.

This clonotype came up many times. V and J are TRBV12-3 or TRBV12-4 and TRBJ1-2, with 10 bases lining up with TRBD1. V lost 7 bases and J lost 2; bases outside the gene matches: 7. CDR3 length: 15 amino acids. The CDR3 DNA follows: TGTGCCAGCAAACCGGGACAGGGGCGGAACTATGGCTACACCTTC. Encoded protein: CASKPGQGRNYGYTF.

This rearrangement joins TRBV7-3 to TRBJ2-2; D is uncertain. This CDR3 is built from 12 residues. Trimming shortened V by 2 bases and J by 6 bases, and 4 bases separated the two germline ends. CDR1 is SGHTA, CDR2 FQGTGA, per germline. CDR3 coding DNA: TGTGCCAGCAGCTTACTCCCCGGGGAGCTGTTTTTT. Protein sequence: CASSLLPGELFF.